What follows is one T cell receptor (beta chain) and its context. Its antigen remains unidentified. This record comes from a study of beta chain features in type 1 diabetes. Study context: All samples yielded roughly 110 million examined sorted cells.

The length of the CDR3 is 16 residues. After removal of 0 bases from V and 7 bases from J, the junction contained 9 bases not matched to a gene. The germline V gene encodes CDR1 SGHTA and CDR2 FQGNSA. As every portion of the isolated RNA was reverse transcribed, the sequencing read expressed TCRB transcripts. Roughly 3.5 million reads per sample were averaged for naive, central memory and regulatory samples. Sequenced by immunoSEQ multiplex PCR; TCRdb stores in-frame clones only, minus some. The table shows hundreds of thousands of clones, with around 15% occurring only once. Findings and limits, study-wide: The naive, central memory and Treg TCRB repertoires looked more alike in patients than they did in healthy donors. Resolution of whether HLA type affects TCRB rearrangement was not achieved here.

This chain uses TRBV7-2 with TRBJ2-5, with 9 nucleotides matching TRBD1. Sequencing input: naive CD4+ T cells from blood. The receptor's source is a young man in good health. The CDR3 reads CASSLAQGQGTATQYF. Written as DNA, the CDR3 is TGTGCCAGCAGCTTAGCGCAAGGACAGGGGACAGCGACCCAGTACTTC.